This TCR beta chain was profiled in a study of T cells in Graves' hyperthyroidism and ophthalmopathy. Regarding the study as a whole: Model predictions of ophthalmopathy came a median roughly 6.7 months before onset.

This clonotype appeared a few times. Its antigen is as yet unknown. Using RNA transcripts as the source, TCR beta CDR3 regions were amplified. HTBI primers were employed in a first-round RT-PCR of the TCR CDR3. Each CDR3 protein gets one entry after TCRdb re-called the multiplex PCR reads with MiXCR. The sample lists 450,000 to 600,000 distinct CDR3 sequences, 14% occurring once. Sequences were obtained from blood. This TCR came from a woman aged 40 to 50 with Graves' hyperthyroidism.

CDR3 protein: CASSRNVQGNTEAFF. CDR3 nucleotides: TGTGCCAGCTCACGCAACGTACAGGGGAACACTGAAGCTTTCTTT. The rearrangement joins TRBV18 to TRBJ1-1; maybe TRBD1 (6 bases). V shed 4 bases and J shed 1 base, with 13 bases lying between them. CDR3 length: 15 residues. CDR1 is KGHSH, CDR2 LQKENI, per germline.